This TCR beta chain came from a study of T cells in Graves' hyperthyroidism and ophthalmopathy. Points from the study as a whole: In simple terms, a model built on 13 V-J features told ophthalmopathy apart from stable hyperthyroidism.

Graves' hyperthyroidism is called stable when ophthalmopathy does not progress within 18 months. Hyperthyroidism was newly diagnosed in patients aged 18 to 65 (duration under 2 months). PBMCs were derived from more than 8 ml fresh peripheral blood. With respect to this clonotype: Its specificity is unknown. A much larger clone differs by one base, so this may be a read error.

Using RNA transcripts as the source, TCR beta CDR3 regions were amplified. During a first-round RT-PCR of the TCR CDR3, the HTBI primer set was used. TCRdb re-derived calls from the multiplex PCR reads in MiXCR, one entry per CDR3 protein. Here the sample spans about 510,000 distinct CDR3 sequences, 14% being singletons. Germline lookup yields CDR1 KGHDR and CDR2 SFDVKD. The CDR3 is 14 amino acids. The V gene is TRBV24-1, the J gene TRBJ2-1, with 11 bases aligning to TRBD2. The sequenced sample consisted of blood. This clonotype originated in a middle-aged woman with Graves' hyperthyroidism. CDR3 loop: CATSRLAGGNEQSF. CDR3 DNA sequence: TGTGCCACCAGTCGGCTAGCGGGGGGAAATGAGCAGTCCTTC.